These T cell receptor beta chains were read from a single sample in a study of monozygotic twins with inflammatory bowel disease. For each CDR3 protein, TCRdb gives one entry from its re-call of the 5' RACE reads, without DNA. The clone table shows approximately 380,000 distinct CDR3 sequences, with the ten largest holding just over 2.5%. Input material: blood. These receptors all come from a human donor with ulcerative colitis or Crohn's disease, or a healthy co-twin of an affected twin (not recorded which). Each CDR3 is given with its conserved first and last residue.

cdr3_length: 17; v_call: TRBV3-1; j_call: TRBJ2-7; cdr3_aa: CASSQEASGGYTYEQYF
cdr3_length: 19; v_call: TRBV6-2/TRBV6-3; j_call: TRBJ1-5; cdr3_aa: CASSYSSSTRGYSNQPQHF
cdr3_length: 15; v_call: TRBV7-2; j_call: TRBJ1-4; cdr3_aa: CASSLAGTGREKLFF
cdr3_length: 13; v_call: TRBV5-1; j_call: TRBJ2-5; cdr3_aa: CASRRDIQETQYF
cdr3_length: 15; v_call: TRBV5-1; j_call: TRBJ2-5; cdr3_aa: CASSLGAVGGETQYF
cdr3_length: 15; v_call: TRBV6-1; j_call: TRBJ2-5; cdr3_aa: CASSEYSQYQETQYF
cdr3_length: 14; v_call: TRBV7-9; j_call: TRBJ2-7; cdr3_aa: CASSPSRDRDEQYF
cdr3_length: 13; v_call: TRBV30; j_call: TRBJ1-1; cdr3_aa: CAWTRQMNTEAFF
cdr3_length: 12; v_call: TRBV7-9; j_call: TRBJ1-1; cdr3_aa: CASSSENTEAFF
cdr3_length: 15; v_call: TRBV11-3; j_call: TRBJ2-1; cdr3_aa: CASSSDRISYNEQFF
cdr3_length: 13; v_call: TRBV20-1; j_call: TRBJ2-3; cdr3_aa: CSARTGTTDTQYF
cdr3_length: 13; v_call: TRBV20-1; j_call: TRBJ2-1; cdr3_aa: CSARGGQDNEQFF
cdr3_length: 13; v_call: TRBV5-1; j_call: TRBJ2-7; cdr3_aa: CASSLLLQGEQYF
cdr3_length: 15; v_call: TRBV29-1; j_call: TRBJ2-1; cdr3_aa: CSVVNWVQRNNEQFF
cdr3_length: 17; v_call: TRBV4-1; j_call: TRBJ2-1; cdr3_aa: CASSQDTSGGIYNEQFF
cdr3_length: 15; v_call: TRBV9; j_call: TRBJ2-5; cdr3_aa: CASSATTGTRETQYF
cdr3_length: 11; v_call: TRBV20-1; j_call: TRBJ2-7; cdr3_aa: CSGERGSEQYF